This paragraph covers one T cell receptor beta chain sequence. Deep-level assay runs were performed. Replicate PCRs run on unsorted PBMC used around 0.3 ug DNA, which was 30,000 or so T cell genomes. Ten immunoSEQ deep assay plates served to sequence unsorted PBMC DNA. Only in-frame clones appear in the TCRdb table, and some are missing; sequencing was by immunoSEQ multiplex PCR. The data contain some 490,000 clones, more than 65% of them singletons. This CDR3 has 17 amino acids. The V gene's germline CDR1 is SGHDT and CDR2 YYEEEE. V was clipped by 0 bases and J by 4 bases, with 16 bases between them. This entry belongs to a study of shared clonotypes between healthy human individuals.

The chain recombines TRBV5-6 with TRBJ2-2; D possibly uses TRBD1 or TRBD2 (6 bases each). The sequenced sample consisted of PBMCs. The source of this sequence is a woman in her thirties or forties in good health. Some clones in this sample may be carry-over from other donors' samples. CDR3 sequence reads: CASSLAGAPHLTGELFF. The CDR3 DNA sequence: TGTGCCAGCAGCTTGGCGGGGGCCCCCCACCTCACCGGGGAGCTGTTTTTT.